A single sample is the source of the 25 T cell receptor beta chains below, sequenced in a study of blood T cells in healthy people across ages. For the second PCR, which ran for roughly 7 to 11 cycles, a sample-barcoded 5' primer and a J-beta primer mix were used. TCRdb used MiXCR to reprocess the 5' RACE reads, holding one entry per CDR3 protein. The table lists 2 million or so distinct CDR3 sequences, less than 50% of them singletons, with around 2.1% in the top ten. Source material: blood. The receptors were gathered from a woman aged 40 to 50 in good health.

This clonotype was detected only a few times. The V gene is TRBV12-3 or TRBV12-4, the J gene TRBJ2-7; 10 nucleotides line up with TRBD2. CDR3 size: 16 residues. The junction had 7 bases not matched to a gene; V was cut back by 3 bases and J by 2 bases. The CDR3 region has the DNA TGTGCCAGCAGTTTCCTAGCGGGGGAGCTTCCCTACGAGCAGTACTTC. It is translated as CASSFLAGELPYEQYF.

The V gene is TRBV18, the J gene TRBJ1-4; D gene ambiguous. Trimming removed 5 bases at V and 3 bases at J, with 7 bases between. From germline, CDR1 is KGHSH and CDR2 LQKENI. There are 13 residues in the CDR3. The CDR3 sequence: CASSLKANEKLFF. The CDR3 bases are TGTGCCAGCTCATTAAAAGCTAATGAAAAACTGTTTTTT.

The chain combines TRBV11-2 with TRBJ1-1; D is ambiguous. V was clipped by 1 base and J by 6 bases, with 9 bases between them. CDR1 and CDR2 (germline): SGHAT, FQNNGV. This CDR3 has 13 amino acids. CDR3 loop: CASSLADYAEAFF. The CDR3 DNA is TGTGCCAGCAGCTTAGCGGATTACGCTGAAGCTTTCTTT.

CDR3: CATNKDRIGDTEAFF. The CDR3 DNA reads TGTGCCACCAACAAGGACCGCATCGGGGACACTGAAGCTTTCTTT. This rearrangement joins TRBV6-2 or TRBV6-3 to TRBJ1-1; D is unclear. V gave up 10 bases and J gave up 3 bases, with 21 bases separating them. This CDR3 has 15 residues. The germline CDR1 and CDR2 sequences are MNHEY and SVGEGT.

V gene TRBV6-6 combines with J gene TRBJ1-1; D may be TRBD1 (5 bases). The V gene's germline CDR1 is MNHNY and CDR2 SVGAGI (reference sequence). CDR3 length: 14 residues. V shed 5 bases and J shed 4 bases, with 14 bases lying between them. Here the CDR3 reads CASSLQEGSTEAFF. Here the CDR3 DNA reads TGTGCCAGCAGTCTCCAGGAGGGGAGCACTGAAGCTTTCTTT.

Note on this clonotype: At one end, the junction sequence differs from germline, possibly due to a read error. V gene TRBV7-7 combines with J gene TRBJ2-1; 10 bases match TRBD1. Germline V lookup: CDR1 SSHAT, CDR2 FNYEAQ (reference sequence). This CDR3 contains 16 residues. As DNA, the CDR3 is TGTGCTAGCAGCTTTAGGCCGGGACAGGGGAACAATGAGCAGTTCTTC. It is translated as CASSFRPGQGNNEQFF.

In DNA, the CDR3 is TGCAGTGCTAGATGGTGGCAGGCAGATACGCAGTATTTT. This codes for CSARWWQADTQYF. This chain connects TRBV20-1 to TRBJ2-3; no reliable D call. This CDR3 region has 13 residues. Germline values: CDR1 DFQATT, CDR2 SNEGSKA (reference sequence). V gave up 2 bases and J gave up 4 bases, with 10 bases separating them.

The V gene is TRBV7-2, the J gene TRBJ1-6; D is unresolved. Germline assignment: CDR1 SGHTA and CDR2 FQGNSA. This CDR3 is 14 amino acids long. V gave up 1 base and J gave up 2 bases, with 3 bases separating them. As DNA, the CDR3 is TGTGCCAGCAGCTTAGAGCCCTATAATTCACCCCTCCACTTT. This translates into CASSLEPYNSPLHF.

A few counts support this clonotype. The V and J genes are TRBV20-1 and TRBJ1-2; no definite D call. The CDR3 totals 13 residues. Germline V lookup: CDR1 DFQATT, CDR2 SNEGSKA (reference sequence). Between the trimmed V and J ends, which lost 0 bases and 6 bases, there was a span of 11 bases. The CDR3 spells CSARDHITDGYTF. In DNA form, the CDR3 reads TGCAGTGCTAGAGATCATATAACGGATGGCTACACCTTC.

The chain combines TRBV5-1 with TRBJ2-1, with D hard to call. The ends were cut back, 4 bases at V and 6 bases at J, with 11 bases in the middle. CDR1 is SGHRS, CDR2 YFSETQ, per germline. The CDR3 has 13 residues. CDR3 loop: CASSQNPPNEQFF. Written as DNA, the CDR3 is TGCGCCAGCAGCCAGAACCCTCCCAATGAGCAGTTCTTC.

This clonotype was seen only a few times. Germline and junction disagree at one end, which may indicate a read error. The V call is TRBV29-1, the J call TRBJ2-3, with 10 bases lining up with TRBD1. The CDR3 runs to 14 residues. Germline CDR1 reads SQVTM; CDR2 reads ANQGSEA. In nucleotides, the CDR3 is TGCAGCGTAGAAGACAGGGGGCTGGGAGATACGCAGTATTTT. Amino acid sequence: CSVEDRGLGDTQYF.

The V gene is TRBV4-1, the J gene TRBJ2-7; 7 nucleotides match TRBD2. This CDR3 is built from 17 residues. Germline lookup yields CDR1 MGHRA and CDR2 YSYEKL. The V gene end was trimmed by 1 base and the J gene end by 0 bases; junction bases not matched to a gene: 9. CDR3 residues: CASSQAFTAGPSYEQYF. The CDR3 DNA reads TGCGCCAGCAGCCAAGCGTTTACAGCGGGGCCCTCCTACGAGCAGTACTTC.

The V call is TRBV28, the J call TRBJ2-7, with 9 bases fitting TRBD1. J was trimmed by 6 bases and V by 6 bases; bases with no gene match: 6. CDR1 is MDHEN and CDR2 is SYDVKM in the germline V gene. The CDR3 is 13 amino acids. DNA for the CDR3: TGTGCCAGCAGGCCCGGGACAGGGCTCGAGCAGTACTTC. It encodes CASRPGTGLEQYF.

The chain couples TRBV7-8 to TRBJ2-3, with D maybe TRBD2 (6 bases). V gave up 5 bases and J gave up 0 bases, with 18 bases separating them. The CDR3 spans 17 residues. Germline lookup yields CDR1 SGHVS and CDR2 FQNEAQ. Here the CDR3 reads CASSNGIAVLSTDTQYF. CDR3 nucleotides: TGTGCCAGCAGCAACGGGATAGCGGTGCTAAGCACAGATACGCAGTATTTT. Combining the CDR3 with reference TRBV7-8 and TRBJ2-3 gives the whole variable domain GAGVSQSPRYKVAKRGQDVALRCDPISGHVSLFWYQQALGQGPEFLTYFQNEAQLDKSGLPSDRFFAERPEGSVSTLKIQRTQQEDSAVYLCASSNGIAVLSTDTQYFGPGTRLTVL.

In its sample, this clonotype was seen a few times. The CDR3 sequence is CASSQVGSGLNYGYTF. CDR3 bases: TGCGCCAGCAGCCAAGTAGGATCGGGACTTAACTATGGCTACACCTTC. This rearrangement joins TRBV4-3 to TRBJ1-2; maybe TRBD1 (5 bases). Per the germline V gene, CDR1 is LGHNA and CDR2 is YSLEER. The CDR3 sequence is 16 residues long. V was trimmed by 1 base and J by 1 base, leaving 13 bases between them.

The chain combines TRBV9 with TRBJ2-3, with 15 bases identical to TRBD2. The germline CDR1 and CDR2 sequences are SGDLS and YYNGEE. The CDR3 sequence is 18 residues long. Unmatched junction bases numbered 11, after V lost 3 bases and J lost 6 bases. The CDR3 here is CASSARTSGGAWGDTQYF. In DNA, the CDR3 is TGTGCCAGCAGCGCAAGGACTAGCGGGGGGGCTTGGGGCGATACGCAGTATTTT.

The rearrangement links TRBV5-1 to TRBJ2-3, with D uncertain. The V end was cut by 0 bases, the J end by 0 bases, with 11 bases between. Germline CDR1 SGHRS, CDR2 YFSETQ. The CDR3 consists of 16 residues. CDR3 nucleotide sequence: TGCGCCAGCAGCTTGGTGGACCGAGTAAGCACAGATACGCAGTATTTT. Its translation is CASSLVDRVSTDTQYF.

J is TRBJ1-2 and V is TRBV12-3 or TRBV12-4; maybe TRBD1 (5 bases). Trimming shortened V by 5 bases and J by 4 bases, and 17 bases separated the two germline ends. The CDR3 covers 15 residues. The CDR3 loop reads CASSLTGRNLYGYTF. In DNA, the CDR3 is TGTGCCAGCAGTCTCACGGGACGGAACCTCTATGGCTACACCTTC.

The chain links TRBV2 to TRBJ2-1; 10 nucleotides align to TRBD2. The CDR3 is made up of 15 amino acids. Germline CDR1 reads SNHLY; CDR2 reads FYNNEI. The V and J ends lost 4 bases and 5 bases, in that order; junction bases with no gene match: 5. The CDR3 protein is CASSGITSGDNEQFF. CDR3 DNA: TGTGCCAGCAGTGGTATAACTAGCGGGGACAATGAGCAGTTCTTC.

This chain uses TRBV6-5 with TRBJ1-2; 10 bases line up with TRBD1. The junction had 7 bases not matched to a gene; V was cut back by 0 bases and J by 3 bases. This CDR3 has 17 residues. Germline CDR1 is MNHEY and CDR2 is SVGAGI. CDR3 protein: CASSYSGTGAFYYGYTF. Written as DNA, the CDR3 is TGTGCCAGCAGTTACTCCGGGACAGGGGCGTTCTACTATGGCTACACCTTC.

The genes are TRBV6-1 and TRBJ1-1; 8 nucleotides line up with TRBD1. Germline CDR1 reads MNHNS; CDR2 reads SASEGT. The CDR3 consists of 13 residues. J was trimmed by 5 bases and V by 8 bases; bases with no gene match: 7. CDR3 nucleotides: TGTGCCAGCGTAGGACAGGGTAGGACTGAAGCTTTCTTT. Translating gives CASVGQGRTEAFF.

CDR3 protein: CSPRDFNYGYTF. In nucleotides, the CDR3 is TGCAGCCCTAGGGACTTTAACTATGGCTACACCTTC. The chain couples TRBV29-1 to TRBJ1-2; D is perhaps TRBD1 (5 bases). The V end lost 8 bases, the J end lost 1 base, and 11 bases lay between the germline ends. Germline CDR1 is SQVTM and CDR2 is ANQGSEA. The CDR3 sequence is 12 residues long.

The chain's CDR3 is CASSLPVSSGANVLTF. Written as DNA, the CDR3 is TGTGCCAGCAGCTTGCCGGTTAGCTCTGGGGCCAACGTCCTGACTTTC. The chain combines TRBV7-3 with TRBJ2-6; D unresolved. Germline V gene sequence: CDR1 SGHTA, CDR2 FQGTGA. This CDR3 region has 16 residues. V lost 3 bases to trimming and J lost 0 bases, with 9 bases between them. Variable domain in full (rest from reference TRBV7-3 and TRBJ2-6): GAGVSQTPSNKVTEKGKYVELRCDPISGHTALYWYRQSLGQGPEFLIYFQGTGAADDSGLPNDRFFAVRPEGSVSTLKIQRTERGDSAVYLCASSLPVSSGANVLTFGAGSRLTVL.

This chain joins TRBV28 and TRBJ2-5; TRBD1 matches at 10 bases. Matching the DNA end better, TRBJ2-7 makes the J call doubtful. CDR1 and CDR2 from the germline V gene are MDHEN and SYDVKM. The CDR3 contains 16 residues. The CDR3 reads CASSTNPGQGSHEQYF. The CDR3 DNA follows: TGTGCCAGCAGCACCAACCCGGGACAGGGGAGCCACGAGCAGTACTTC.

The gene calls are TRBV20-1 and TRBJ2-7, with 7 nucleotides matching TRBD1. J was trimmed by 4 bases and V by 6 bases; bases with no gene match: 9. Germline CDR1 and CDR2: DFQATT and SNEGSKA (reference sequence). CDR3 length: 13 residues. The CDR3 bases are TGCAGTGCACGGGACAGTATAATTTACGAGCAGTACTTC. This gives the protein CSARDSIIYEQYF.